This T cell receptor (beta chain) was captured in a study of blood T cell repertoires in COVID-19. Study in general: PBMCs, B-cell-depleted T cells, or T cells were the source of the cDNA or gDNA that made up the material.

Trimming removed 4 bases from V and 2 bases from J, with 17 bases in between. The CDR3 totals 16 residues. Germline V gives CDR1 MNHEY, CDR2 SVGAGI. Sequencing was performed with immunoSEQ multiplex PCR; in TCRdb, only in-frame clones are kept and a portion is missing. Here the sample spans a few hundred thousand clones, approximately 86% being singletons. The clonotype was recovered from a human donor in a cohort sampled during active COVID-19. Sequenced: peripheral blood. The chain combines TRBV6-5 with TRBJ1-1, with D hard to call. CDR3 sequence (DNA): TGTGCCAGCAGTTCGGTGAGCCACAGTTTTAACACTGAAGCTTTCTTT. Amino acids: CASSSVSHSFNTEAFF.